The 17 T cell receptor beta chains given below trace back to one sample, sequenced in a study of T-cell reconstitution after alpha-beta-depleted transplantation in children. Construction of the TCRbeta library involved unique molecular identifiers. TCRdb re-derived calls from the PCR reads in MiXCR, one entry per CDR3 protein. The sample holds hundreds of thousands of distinct CDR3 sequences, approximately 15% seen once. The material sequenced was PBMCs from the stem cell graft donor, taken from the stem cell graft. Receptors originate from a human donor who donated a stem cell graft to a child with acute myeloid leukemia.

The chain combines TRBV12-3 or TRBV12-4 with TRBJ2-2, with D possibly being TRBD1 (5 bases). Trimming removed 7 bases at V and 6 bases at J, with 18 bases between. The CDR3 is 15 amino acids. CDR3 nucleotides: TGTGCCAGCAAGCCCCCTGCCAGGGCGGCCGGGGAGCTGTTTTTT. It codes for CASKPPARAAGELFF.

The chain uses TRBV20-1 and TRBJ1-6; D ambiguous. The CDR3 has 14 residues. Between the trimmed V and J ends, which lost 7 bases and 8 bases, there was a span of 18 bases. Germline CDR1 and CDR2: DFQATT and SNEGSKA (reference sequence). The CDR3 loop is CSGIERTADSPLHF. CDR3 in DNA: TGCAGTGGCATAGAAAGAACAGCGGATTCACCCCTCCACTTT.

This sequence joins TRBV6-6 and TRBJ2-5; 9 nucleotides align to TRBD2. The CDR3 totals 13 residues. V lost 11 bases and J lost 4; bases outside the gene matches: 8. The germline gives CDR1 MNHNY, CDR2 SVGAGI (reference sequence). Here the CDR3 DNA reads TGTGCCGCGGGGGGGGGTCCTGCAGAGACCCAGTACTTC. Amino acids: CAAGGGPAETQYF.

At least ten counts were recorded for this clonotype. V is TRBV12-3 or TRBV12-4 and J is TRBJ1-2, with D tentatively TRBD1 (5 bases). Between the trimmed V and J ends, which lost 1 base and 4 bases, there was a span of 13 bases. CDR3 length: 15 residues. The CDR3 bases are TGTGCCAGCAGTTTAGGGGAAAGGAGGGGCTATGGCTACACCTTC. This gives the protein CASSLGERRGYGYTF.

This clonotype was seen many times. The chain joins TRBV12-3 or TRBV12-4 to TRBJ2-7, with 7 bases fitting TRBD1. With V trimmed by 0 bases and J by 2 bases, 4 bases remained unmatched. The CDR3 covers 15 residues. This CDR3 is CASSLAGQITYEQYF. The CDR3, as DNA: TGTGCCAGCAGTTTAGCGGGACAGATCACCTACGAGCAGTACTTC.

This clonotype was detected a few times. The rearrangement joins TRBV27 to TRBJ1-6; no definite D call. From germline, CDR1 is MNHEY and CDR2 SMNVEV (reference sequence). Trimming removed 0 bases from V and 11 bases from J, with 8 bases in between. CDR3 length: 13 residues. The CDR3: CASSLSIGAPLHF. The CDR3 DNA reads TGTGCCAGCAGTTTATCGATTGGGGCACCCCTCCACTTT.

This clonotype has a count of ten or more. The rearrangement links TRBV30 to TRBJ1-1, with 7 positions matching TRBD1. The CDR3 runs 12 residues. Germline-derived CDR1 and CDR2 are GTSNPN and SVGIG (reference sequence). V dropped 4 bases and J dropped 4; count of bases not matched to a gene: 3. This CDR3 is CAWTGGTTEAFF. The CDR3 DNA follows: TGTGCCTGGACAGGGGGGACCACTGAAGCTTTCTTT. Full variable domain (rest looked up from reference TRBV30 and TRBJ1-1): SQTIHQWPATLVQPVGSPLSLECTVEGTSNPNLYWYRQAAGRGLQLLFYSVGIGQISSEVPQNLSASRPQDRQFILSSKKLLLSDSGFYLCAWTGGTTEAFFGQGTRLTVV.

The chain has TRBV5-1 and TRBJ2-1; maybe TRBD1 (5 bases). Germline loops: CDR1 SGHRS, CDR2 YFSETQ. V lost 1 base and J 14 bases, leaving 10 bases between the germline ends. This CDR3 region has 11 residues. The CDR3 region is CASSLSQDKFF. As DNA, the CDR3 is TGCGCCAGCAGCTTGTCACAGGACAAGTTCTTC.

The rearrangement uses TRBV20-1 and TRBJ2-7, with 7 nucleotides matching TRBD2. This CDR3 has 16 residues. The V gene's germline CDR1 is DFQATT and CDR2 SNEGSKA (reference sequence). After removal of 0 bases from V and 1 base from J, the junction contained 9 bases not matched to a gene. CDR3 sequence (DNA): TGCAGTGCTAGAGAGGGAGGGGCCGATAGGTCCTACGAGCAGTACTTC. Protein sequence: CSAREGGADRSYEQYF.

The genes are TRBV11-1 and TRBJ2-5; D gene uncertain. Per the germline V gene, CDR1 is SGHAT and CDR2 is FQDESV (reference sequence). The CDR3 covers 15 residues. V shed 5 bases and J shed 9 bases, with 22 bases lying between them. CDR3 nucleotides: TGTGCCAGCAGCGGTGGTATCGTCCGGACCCCCCCCCAGTACTTC. Translated: CASSGGIVRTPPQYF.

This clonotype showed up just once. This may arise from a read error, as a much more abundant clone is one base away. This sequence joins TRBV20-1 and TRBJ2-1, with D uncertain. Trimming shortened V by 5 bases and J by 6 bases, and 8 bases separated the two germline ends. The germline gives CDR1 DFQATT, CDR2 SNEGSKA (reference sequence). The CDR3 has 11 amino acids. CDR3 region: CSAGRSNEQFF. Here the CDR3 DNA reads TGCAGTGCTGGCCGGAGCAATGAGCAGTTCTTC.

Worth noting for this clonotype: One end of the junction does not line up with germline, which may come from a read error. This chain uses TRBV20-1 with TRBJ2-1; D is perhaps TRBD2 (6 bases). This CDR3 spans 16 amino acids. Looked up from germline, CDR1 is DFQATT and CDR2 is SNEGSKA (reference sequence). CDR3 residues: CCAARHLGRSYNEQFF. The CDR3 region has the DNA TGCTGTGCTGCCCGTCATTTGGGGAGGTCCTACAATGAGCAGTTCTTC.

V gene TRBV5-1 combines with J gene TRBJ1-1; TRBD1 might be the D (5 bases). Trimming took off 2 bases at V and 1 base at J, with 12 bases between the two ends. The CDR3 spans 15 residues. The germline V gene has CDR1 SGHRS and CDR2 YFSETQ. The CDR3 spells CASSFSGSSNTEAFF. DNA of the CDR3: TGCGCCAGCAGCTTTTCAGGGTCGTCGAACACTGAAGCTTTCTTT.

The table lists this clonotype with a few counts. The chain carries TRBV20-1 and TRBJ2-1, with 12 bases identical to TRBD2. Germline V gene lookup returns CDR1 DFQATT and CDR2 SNEGSKA (reference sequence). J gave up 4 bases and V 3 bases, and 10 bases lay outside the gene matches. CDR3 length equals 17 residues. The CDR3 here is CSARATSGGFPYNEQFF. CDR3 in DNA: TGCAGTGCTAGGGCCACTAGCGGGGGGTTCCCTTACAATGAGCAGTTCTTC.

In this sample, this clonotype turned up many times. The chain uses TRBV7-9 and TRBJ2-5; D ambiguous. Germline assignment: CDR1 SEHNR and CDR2 FQNEAQ (reference sequence). Between the trimmed V and J ends, which lost 5 bases and 3 bases, there was a span of 10 bases. The CDR3 totals 13 residues. In nucleotides, the CDR3 is TGTGCCAGCAGCCCGCCAGGAGAAGAGACCCAGTACTTC. Protein product: CASSPPGEETQYF. The entire variable domain, with the rest obtained from reference TRBV7-9 and TRBJ2-5, is as follows: DTGVSQNPRHKITKRGQNVTFRCDPISEHNRLYWYRQTLGQGPEFLTYFQNEAQLEKSRLLSDRFSAERPKGSFSTLEIQRTEQGDSAMYLCASSPPGEETQYFGPGTRLLVL.

This clonotype was counted at least ten times. This rearrangement joins TRBV20-1 to TRBJ2-7; D assignment may be TRBD1 or TRBD2 (5 bases each). Germline V CDR1 and CDR2: DFQATT, SNEGSKA (reference sequence). Trimming stripped 1 base from V and 4 bases from J, with 17 bases between. The CDR3 runs 15 residues. CDR3 protein: CSARVLGARSYEQYF. CDR3 DNA sequence: TGCAGTGCTAGAGTACTCGGGGCTAGATCTTACGAGCAGTACTTC.

The genes are TRBV20-1 and TRBJ2-1; 14 positions agree with TRBD2. CDR1 and CDR2 from the germline V gene are DFQATT and SNEGSKA (reference sequence). This CDR3 region has 17 residues. Losses at the gene ends were 2 bases for V and 2 bases for J; bases not matched to a gene: 5. CDR3 amino acids: CSARTGLAGVTYNEQFF. In DNA form, the CDR3 reads TGCAGTGCTAGAACGGGACTAGCGGGGGTGACCTACAATGAGCAGTTCTTC.